The TCR beta chain described here comes from a study of vaccination and CD4 T cells after COVID-19. Cultured CD4+ T-cell DNA underwent Oncomine TCR Beta short-read sequencing. MiXCR was run by TCRdb on the PCR reads, yielding one entry per CDR3 protein. This sample yields about 19,000 distinct CDR3 sequences, of which roughly 56% are seen a single time; 10% belongs to the top ten. Germline values: CDR1 DFQATT, CDR2 SNEGSKA (reference sequence). Losses at the gene ends were 3 bases for V and 5 bases for J; bases not matched to a gene: 20. This CDR3 is 18 amino acids long. This clonotype showed up just a few times. Its antigen remains unidentified. As for treatment: roughly ten-day PBMC culture with coronavirus spike peptide pools or control peptides (ViraFEST assay).

Sequencing input: CD4+ T cells from blood, cultured in vitro. The V and J genes are TRBV20-1 and TRBJ2-5, with TRBD2 matching 8 bases. The clonotype was recovered from a human donor who had recovered from COVID-19. CDR3 sequence (DNA): TGCAGTGCTAGCGAACACCGGCGCTTAAAAGCGGGAGAGGAGACCCAGTACTTC. This encodes CSASEHRRLKAGEETQYF.